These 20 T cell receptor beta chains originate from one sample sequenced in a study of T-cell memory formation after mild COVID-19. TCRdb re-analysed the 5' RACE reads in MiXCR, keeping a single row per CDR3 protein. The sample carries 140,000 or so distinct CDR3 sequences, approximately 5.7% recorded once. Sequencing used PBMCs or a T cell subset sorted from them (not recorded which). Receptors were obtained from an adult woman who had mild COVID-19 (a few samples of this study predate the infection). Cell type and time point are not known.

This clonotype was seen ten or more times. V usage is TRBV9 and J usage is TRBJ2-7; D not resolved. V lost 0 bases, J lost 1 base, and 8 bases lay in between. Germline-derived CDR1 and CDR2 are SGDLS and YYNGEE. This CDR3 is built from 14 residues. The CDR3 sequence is CASSVAWGSYEQYF. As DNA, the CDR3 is TGTGCCAGCAGCGTAGCTTGGGGATCCTACGAGCAGTACTTC.

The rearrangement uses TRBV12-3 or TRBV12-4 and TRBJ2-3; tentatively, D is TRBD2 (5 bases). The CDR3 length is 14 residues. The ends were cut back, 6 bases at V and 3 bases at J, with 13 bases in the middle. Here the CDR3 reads CASSPFTRTDTQYF. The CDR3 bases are TGTGCCAGCAGCCCTTTTACTAGGACAGATACGCAGTATTTT.

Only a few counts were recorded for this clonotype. This chain's CDR3 is CASTNTDTQYF. CDR3 nucleotides: TGCGCCAGCACGAACACAGATACGCAGTATTTT. The chain carries TRBV5-1 and TRBJ2-3; no reliable D call. Trimming took off 6 bases at V and 2 bases at J, with 4 bases between the two ends. The V gene's germline CDR1 is SGHRS and CDR2 YFSETQ. The CDR3 has 11 residues. Supplemented by reference TRBV5-1 and TRBJ2-3, the full variable domain reads KAGVTQTPRYLIKTRGQQVTLSCSPISGHRSVSWYQQTPGQGLQFLFEYFSETQRNKGNFPGRFSGRQFSNSRSEMNVSTLELGDSALYLCASTNTDTQYFGPGTRLTVL.

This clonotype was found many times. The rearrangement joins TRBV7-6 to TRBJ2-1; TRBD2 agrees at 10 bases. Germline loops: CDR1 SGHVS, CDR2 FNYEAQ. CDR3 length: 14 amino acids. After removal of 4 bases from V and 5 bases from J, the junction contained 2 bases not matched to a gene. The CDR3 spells CASSSSGRDNEQFF. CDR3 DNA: TGTGCCAGCAGCTCTAGCGGGAGAGACAATGAGCAGTTCTTC.

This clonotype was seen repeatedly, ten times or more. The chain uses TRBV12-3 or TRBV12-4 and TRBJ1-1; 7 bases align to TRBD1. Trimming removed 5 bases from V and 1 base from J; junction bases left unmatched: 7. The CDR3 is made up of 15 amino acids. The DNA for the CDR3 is TGTGCCAGCAGTGAGAAACAGGGGCCGAACACTGAAGCTTTCTTT. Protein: CASSEKQGPNTEAFF.

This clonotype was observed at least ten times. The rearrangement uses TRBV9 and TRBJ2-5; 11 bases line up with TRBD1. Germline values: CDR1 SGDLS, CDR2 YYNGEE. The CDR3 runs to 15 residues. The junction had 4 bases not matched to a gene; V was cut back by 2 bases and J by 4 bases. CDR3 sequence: CASSVGTGGRETQYF. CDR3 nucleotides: TGTGCCAGCAGCGTCGGGACAGGGGGACGAGAGACCCAGTACTTC.

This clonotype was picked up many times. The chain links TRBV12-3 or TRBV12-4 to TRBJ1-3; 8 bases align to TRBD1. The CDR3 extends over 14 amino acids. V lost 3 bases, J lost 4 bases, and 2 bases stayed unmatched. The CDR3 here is CASSLTGAGNTIYF. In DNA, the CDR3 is TGTGCCAGCAGTTTGACAGGGGCCGGAAACACCATATATTTT.

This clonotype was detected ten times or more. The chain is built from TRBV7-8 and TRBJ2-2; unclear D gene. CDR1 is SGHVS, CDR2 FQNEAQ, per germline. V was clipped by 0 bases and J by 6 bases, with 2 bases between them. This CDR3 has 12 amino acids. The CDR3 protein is CASSLASGELFF. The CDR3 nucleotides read TGTGCCAGCAGCTTAGCCTCCGGGGAGCTGTTTTTT.

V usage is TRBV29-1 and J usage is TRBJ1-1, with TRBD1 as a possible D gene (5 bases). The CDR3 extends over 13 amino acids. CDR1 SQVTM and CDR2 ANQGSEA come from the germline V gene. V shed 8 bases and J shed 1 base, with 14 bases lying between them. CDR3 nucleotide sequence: TGCAGCTCTGATGGGGGAGGGAACACTGAAGCTTTCTTT. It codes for CSSDGGGNTEAFF.

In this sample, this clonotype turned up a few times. The CDR3 region has the DNA TGTGCCAGCAGCTCTGCCGGGACACTGAAGAACACTGAAGCTTTCTTT. Translated, it gives CASSSAGTLKNTEAFF. The rearrangement links TRBV11-3 to TRBJ1-1; D possibly corresponds to TRBD1 (6 bases). Germline CDR1 and CDR2: SGHNT and YENEEA. The CDR3 contains 16 residues. With 4 bases removed from V and 1 base from J, the gap between germline ends came to 16 bases.

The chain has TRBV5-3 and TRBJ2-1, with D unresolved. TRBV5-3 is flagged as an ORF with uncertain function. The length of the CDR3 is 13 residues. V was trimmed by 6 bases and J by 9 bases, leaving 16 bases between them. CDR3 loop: CARNFSRRCEQFF. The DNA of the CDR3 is TGTGCCAGAAACTTTTCAAGGCGCTGTGAGCAGTTCTTC.

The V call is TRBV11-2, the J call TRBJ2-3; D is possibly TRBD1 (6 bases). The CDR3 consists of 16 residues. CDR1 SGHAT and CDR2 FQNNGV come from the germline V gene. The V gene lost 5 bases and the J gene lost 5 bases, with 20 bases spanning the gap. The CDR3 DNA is TGTGCCAGCAGCCAGCCGGGACAAATTGTTGGAGATACGCAGTATTTT. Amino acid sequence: CASSQPGQIVGDTQYF.

Here the CDR3 reads CATSDLYRGMNTEAFF. The CDR3 DNA is TGTGCCACCAGTGATTTGTACAGAGGCATGAACACTGAAGCTTTCTTT. The rearrangement uses TRBV24-1 and TRBJ1-1; D is unclear. Germline CDR1 is KGHDR and CDR2 is SFDVKD. The CDR3 has 16 amino acids. V was cut by 0 bases and J by 0 bases, with 10 bases left in between.

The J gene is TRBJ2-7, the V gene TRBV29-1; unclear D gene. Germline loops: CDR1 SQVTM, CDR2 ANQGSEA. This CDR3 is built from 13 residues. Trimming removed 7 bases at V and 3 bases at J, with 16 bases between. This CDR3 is CSARRDPGYEQYF. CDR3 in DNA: TGCAGCGCAAGAAGGGATCCGGGCTACGAGCAGTACTTC.

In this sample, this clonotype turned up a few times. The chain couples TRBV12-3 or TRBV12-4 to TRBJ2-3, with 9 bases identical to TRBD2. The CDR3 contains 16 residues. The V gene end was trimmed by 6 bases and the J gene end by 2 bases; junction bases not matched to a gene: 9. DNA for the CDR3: TGTGCCAGCAGCGTCCGCGGGGGGGGGACCACAGATACGCAGTATTTT. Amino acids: CASSVRGGGTTDTQYF.

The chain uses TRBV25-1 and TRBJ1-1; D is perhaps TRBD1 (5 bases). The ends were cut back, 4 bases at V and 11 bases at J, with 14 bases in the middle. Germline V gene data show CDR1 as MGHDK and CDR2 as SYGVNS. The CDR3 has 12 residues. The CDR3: CASSAQGFDAFF. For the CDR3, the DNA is TGTGCCAGCAGTGCGCAGGGCTTCGACGCTTTCTTT.

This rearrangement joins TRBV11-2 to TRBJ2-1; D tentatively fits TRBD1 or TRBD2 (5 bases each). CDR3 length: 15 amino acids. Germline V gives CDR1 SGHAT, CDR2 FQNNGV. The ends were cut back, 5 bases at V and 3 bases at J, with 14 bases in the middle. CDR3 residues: CASSPGYGGYNEQFF. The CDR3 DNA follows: TGTGCCAGCAGCCCTGGGTATGGGGGCTACAATGAGCAGTTCTTC. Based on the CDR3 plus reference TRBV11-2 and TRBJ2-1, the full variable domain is EAGVAQSPRYKIIEKRQSVAFWCNPISGHATLYWYQQILGQGPKLLIQFQNNGVVDDSQLPKDRFSAERLKGVDSTLKIQPAKLEDSAVYLCASSPGYGGYNEQFFGPGTRLTVL.

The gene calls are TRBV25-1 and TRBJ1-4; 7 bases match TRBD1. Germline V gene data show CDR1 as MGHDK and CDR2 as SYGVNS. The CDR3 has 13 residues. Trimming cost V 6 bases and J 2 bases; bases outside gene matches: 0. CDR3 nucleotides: TGTGCCAGCAGGGGACAGACTAATGAAAAACTGTTTTTT. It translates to CASRGQTNEKLFF.

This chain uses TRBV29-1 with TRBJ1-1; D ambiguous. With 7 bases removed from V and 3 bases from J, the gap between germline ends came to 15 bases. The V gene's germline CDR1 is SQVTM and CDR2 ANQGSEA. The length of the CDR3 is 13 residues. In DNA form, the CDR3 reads TGCAGCGCCATCTGGGCAAGGGACACTGAAGCTTTCTTT. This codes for CSAIWARDTEAFF.

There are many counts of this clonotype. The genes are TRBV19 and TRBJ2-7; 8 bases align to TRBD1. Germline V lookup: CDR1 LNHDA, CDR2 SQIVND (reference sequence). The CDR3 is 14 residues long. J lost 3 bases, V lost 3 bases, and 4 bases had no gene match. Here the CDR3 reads CASSMDRAHYEQYF. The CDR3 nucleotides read TGTGCCAGTAGTATGGACAGGGCCCACTACGAGCAGTACTTC.